The clone carrying this TCR beta chain came up many times. As yet, its antigen is unknown. Pregnant or lactating patients were excluded, as were those with uncontrolled infection or other autoimmune disease. Diagnosis rested on symptoms, serum thyroxine and TRAb, thyroid ultrasound, and orbital computed tomography. This specimen belongs to a study of T cells in Graves' hyperthyroidism and ophthalmopathy. The study, taken as a whole, reports: Prediction of ophthalmopathy progression came a median around 6 months pre-onset. In the blood, most expanded thyroid clonotypes above 0.001 appeared as well.

Amplified TCR beta CDR3 regions derived from RNA transcripts. A set of HTBI primers served as the primers for a first-round RT-PCR of the TCR CDR3. MiXCR, run by TCRdb on the multiplex PCR reads, gives a single entry per CDR3 protein. The sample consists of approximately 620,000 distinct CDR3 sequences, about a sixth of them appearing once. This CDR3 contains 15 residues. The germline V gene encodes CDR1 SGHAT and CDR2 FQNNGV. Trimming cost V 5 bases and J 7 bases; bases outside gene matches: 7. This receptor was obtained from a woman in her thirties or forties with Graves' ophthalmopathy. The chain recombines TRBV11-2 with TRBJ2-2, with 10 nucleotides matching TRBD1. Sequences were obtained from blood. The CDR3 here is CASSTGQGLGGELFF. CDR3 sequence (DNA): TGTGCCAGCAGCACGGGACAGGGGCTTGGCGGGGAGCTGTTTTTT.